This T cell receptor (beta chain) was profiled in a study of blood T cell repertoires in COVID-19. For the study at large: COVID-19 samples collected from the United States, Italy and Spain covered acute and convalescent phases.

CDR1 is LGHDT and CDR2 is YNNKEL in the germline V gene (reference sequence). CDR3 length equals 11 residues. The V gene lost 3 bases and the J gene lost 3 bases, with 2 bases spanning the gap. Those enrolled, adults aged about 18 to 89 years, came from about two dozen US areas. Repertoires were generated with immunoSEQ multiplex PCR, while TCRdb's copy carries only in-frame clones and drops some. The sample lists 250,000 or so clones, 70% to 90% seen once, with approximately 2.5% in the top ten. The sample taken for sequencing was PBMCs or T cells enriched from blood (not recorded which). The TCR comes from a woman aged 40 to 55 with acute COVID-19. The chain joins TRBV3-1 (or the pseudogene TRBV3-2) to TRBJ2-5; D unclear. The CDR3 nucleotides read TGTGCCAGCAGCCATAAAGAGACCCAGTACTTC. It is translated as CASSHKETQYF.